This T cell receptor (beta chain) was observed in a study of human T cells and chemical hapten exposure. At the level of the study: DPC at 2% was the sensitizing agent, placed on 2 cm by 2 cm of upper inner arm skin.

Time point denoted: patch test 1, 2 weeks after DPC sensitization. Indicated treatment: therapeutic diphenylcyclopropenone sensitization with weekly scalp DPC. The study enrolled 18 to 70-year-old alopecia patients suitable for DPC. Under the authors' procedure: Between 23,224 and 690,600 TCRs appeared in each sample, and the median stood at around 92,000. TCRdb independently ran MiXCR on the RACE reads; one entry per CDR3 protein. The V and J calls and clone size come from TCRdb's table, not from the authors' own analysis. This sample carries more than 95,000 distinct CDR3 sequences, over 10% of them seen once, and the ten largest clones take just over 1.4%. Germline values: CDR1 SGHNT, CDR2 YENEEA. This CDR3 region has 11 residues. The V end was cut by 4 bases, the J end by 7 bases, with 5 bases between. This clonotype was detected many times.

The sequence was collected from a woman between 50 and 59 years old with alopecia areata. Some clones in this sample may be carry-over from other donors' samples. The J gene is TRBJ2-1, the V gene TRBV11-3, with D hard to call. The sample here was whole blood, taken in connection with sensitization to the hapten diphenylcyclopropenone (DPC). The CDR3 is CASSSGNEQFF. For the CDR3, the DNA is TGTGCCAGCAGCTCCGGGAATGAGCAGTTCTTC.